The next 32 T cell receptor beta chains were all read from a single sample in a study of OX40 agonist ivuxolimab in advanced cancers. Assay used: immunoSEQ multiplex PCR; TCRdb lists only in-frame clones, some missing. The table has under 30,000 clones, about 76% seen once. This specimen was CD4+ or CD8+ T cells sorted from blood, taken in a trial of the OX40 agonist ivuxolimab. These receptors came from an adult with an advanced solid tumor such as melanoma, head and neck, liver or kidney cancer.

CDR3 bases: TGTGCCAGCTCACCAGTCAGGGGGCGCGGGGAGCAGTACTTC. This encodes CASSPVRGRGEQYF. The rearrangement uses TRBV18 and TRBJ2-7, with 8 bases lining up with TRBD1. Germline CDR1 is KGHSH and CDR2 is LQKENI. J gave up 7 bases and V 2 bases, and 7 bases lay outside the gene matches. This CDR3 is 14 amino acids long.

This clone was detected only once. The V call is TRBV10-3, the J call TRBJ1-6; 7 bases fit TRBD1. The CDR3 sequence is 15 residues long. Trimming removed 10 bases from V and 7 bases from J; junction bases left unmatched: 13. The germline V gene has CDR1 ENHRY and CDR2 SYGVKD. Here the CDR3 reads CATHRGPEQNSPLHF. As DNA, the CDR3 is TGTGCCACCCACAGGGGCCCAGAACAGAATTCACCCCTCCACTTT.

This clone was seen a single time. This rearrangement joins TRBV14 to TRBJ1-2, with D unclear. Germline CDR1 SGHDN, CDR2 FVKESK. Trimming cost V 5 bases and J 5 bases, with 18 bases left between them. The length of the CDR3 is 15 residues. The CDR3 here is CASSARAAHQYGYTF. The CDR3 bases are TGTGCCAGCAGCGCCCGGGCCGCACACCAGTATGGCTACACCTTC.

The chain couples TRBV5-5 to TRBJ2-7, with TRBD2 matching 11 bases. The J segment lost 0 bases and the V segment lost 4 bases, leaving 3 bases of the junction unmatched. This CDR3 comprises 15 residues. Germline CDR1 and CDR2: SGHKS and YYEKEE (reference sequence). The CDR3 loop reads CASSRTSGYSYEQYF. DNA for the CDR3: TGTGCCAGCAGCCGGACTAGCGGGTACTCCTACGAGCAGTACTTC.

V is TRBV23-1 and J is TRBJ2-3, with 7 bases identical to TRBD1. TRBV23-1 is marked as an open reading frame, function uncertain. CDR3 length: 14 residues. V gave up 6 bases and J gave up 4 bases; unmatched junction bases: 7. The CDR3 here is CASRSQGSPDTQYF. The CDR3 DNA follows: TGCGCCAGCAGATCACAGGGGTCCCCAGATACGCAGTATTTT.

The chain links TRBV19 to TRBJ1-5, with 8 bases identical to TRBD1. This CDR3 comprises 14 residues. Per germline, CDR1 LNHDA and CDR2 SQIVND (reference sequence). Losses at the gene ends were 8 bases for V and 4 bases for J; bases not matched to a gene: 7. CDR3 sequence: CASDRGGGNQPQHF. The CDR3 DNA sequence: TGTGCCAGTGACAGGGGAGGTGGTAATCAGCCCCAGCATTTT.

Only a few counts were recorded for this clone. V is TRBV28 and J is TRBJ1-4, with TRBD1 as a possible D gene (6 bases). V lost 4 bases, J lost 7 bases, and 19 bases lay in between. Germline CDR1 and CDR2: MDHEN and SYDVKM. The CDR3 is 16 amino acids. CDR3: CASSSLTGFRSEKLFF. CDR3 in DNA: TGTGCCAGCAGTTCCTTAACAGGGTTTAGAAGTGAAAAACTGTTTTTT.

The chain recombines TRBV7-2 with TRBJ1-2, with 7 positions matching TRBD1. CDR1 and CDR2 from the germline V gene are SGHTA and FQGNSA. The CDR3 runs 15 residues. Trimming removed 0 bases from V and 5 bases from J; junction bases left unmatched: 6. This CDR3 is CASSLAEGGYYGYTF. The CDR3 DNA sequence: TGTGCCAGCAGCTTAGCGGAAGGGGGCTATTATGGCTACACCTTC.

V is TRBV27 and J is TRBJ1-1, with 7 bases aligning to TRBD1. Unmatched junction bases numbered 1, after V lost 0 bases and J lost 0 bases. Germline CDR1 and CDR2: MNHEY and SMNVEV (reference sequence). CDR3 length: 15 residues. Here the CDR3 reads CASSLSGQLNTEAFF. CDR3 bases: TGTGCCAGCAGTTTATCGGGACAGTTGAACACTGAAGCTTTCTTT.

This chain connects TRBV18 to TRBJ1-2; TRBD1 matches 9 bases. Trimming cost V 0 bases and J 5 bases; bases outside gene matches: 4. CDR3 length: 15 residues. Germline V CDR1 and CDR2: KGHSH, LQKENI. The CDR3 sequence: CASSPPGTGRYGYTF. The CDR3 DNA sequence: TGTGCCAGCTCACCACCAGGGACAGGGAGGTATGGCTACACCTTC. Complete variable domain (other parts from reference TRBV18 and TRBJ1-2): NAGVMQNPRHLVRRRGQEARLRCSPMKGHSHVYWYRQLPEEGLKFMVYLQKENIIDESGMPKERFSAEFPKEGPSILRIQQVVRGDSAAYFCASSPPGTGRYGYTFGSGTRLTVV.

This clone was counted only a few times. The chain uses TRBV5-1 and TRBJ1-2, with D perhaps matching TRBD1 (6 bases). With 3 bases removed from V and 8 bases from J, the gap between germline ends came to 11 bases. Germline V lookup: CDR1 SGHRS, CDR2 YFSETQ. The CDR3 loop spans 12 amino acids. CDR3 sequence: CASSSQGSGYTF. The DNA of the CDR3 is TGCGCCAGCAGCTCGCAGGGGAGCGGCTACACCTTC. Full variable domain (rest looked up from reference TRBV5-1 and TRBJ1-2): KAGVTQTPRYLIKTRGQQVTLSCSPISGHRSVSWYQQTPGQGLQFLFEYFSETQRNKGNFPGRFSGRQFSNSRSEMNVSTLELGDSALYLCASSSQGSGYTFGSGTRLTVV.

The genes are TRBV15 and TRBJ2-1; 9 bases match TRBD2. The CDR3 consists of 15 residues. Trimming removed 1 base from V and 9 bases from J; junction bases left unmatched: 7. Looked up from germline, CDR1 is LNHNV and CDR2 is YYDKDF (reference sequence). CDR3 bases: TGTGCCACCAGCAGAGTTGCGGGAGGGCCGGGTGAGCAGTTCTTC. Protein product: CATSRVAGGPGEQFF.

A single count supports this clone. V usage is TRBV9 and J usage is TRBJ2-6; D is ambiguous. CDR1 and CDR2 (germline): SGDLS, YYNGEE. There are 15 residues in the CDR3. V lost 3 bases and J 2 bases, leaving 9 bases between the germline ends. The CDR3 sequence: CASSAYLAGANVLTF. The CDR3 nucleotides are TGTGCCAGCAGCGCCTATTTAGCTGGGGCCAACGTCCTGACTTTC.

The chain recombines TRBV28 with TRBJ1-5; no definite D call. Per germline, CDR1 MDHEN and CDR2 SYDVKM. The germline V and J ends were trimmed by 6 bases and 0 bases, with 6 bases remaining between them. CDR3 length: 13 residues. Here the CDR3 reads CASRESSNQPQHF. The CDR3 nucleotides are TGTGCCAGCAGAGAAAGTAGCAATCAGCCCCAGCATTTT.

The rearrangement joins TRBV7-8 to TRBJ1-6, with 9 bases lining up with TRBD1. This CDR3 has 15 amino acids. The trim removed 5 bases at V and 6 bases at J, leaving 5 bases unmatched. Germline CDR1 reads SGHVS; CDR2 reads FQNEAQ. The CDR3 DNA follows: TGTGCCAGCAGCCCACGACAGGGGGTTAATTCACCCCTCCACTTT. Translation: CASSPRQGVNSPLHF. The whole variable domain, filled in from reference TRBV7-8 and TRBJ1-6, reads GAGVSQSPRYKVAKRGQDVALRCDPISGHVSLFWYQQALGQGPEFLTYFQNEAQLDKSGLPSDRFFAERPEGSVSTLKIQRTQQEDSAVYLCASSPRQGVNSPLHFGNGTRLTVT.

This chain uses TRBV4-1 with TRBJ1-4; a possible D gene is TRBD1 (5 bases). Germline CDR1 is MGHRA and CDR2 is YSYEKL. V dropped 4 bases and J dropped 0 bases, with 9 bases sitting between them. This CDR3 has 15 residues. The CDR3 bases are TGCGCCAGCAGCCTAGGGACCTCAACTAATGAAAAACTGTTTTTT. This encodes CASSLGTSTNEKLFF.

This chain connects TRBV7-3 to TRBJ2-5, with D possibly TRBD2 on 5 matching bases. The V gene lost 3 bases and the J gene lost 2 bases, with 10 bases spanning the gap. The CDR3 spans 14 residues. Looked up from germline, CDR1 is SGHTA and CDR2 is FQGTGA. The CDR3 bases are TGTGCCAGCAGCTTGGGGAGCTTTCAAGAGACCCAGTACTTC. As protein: CASSLGSFQETQYF.

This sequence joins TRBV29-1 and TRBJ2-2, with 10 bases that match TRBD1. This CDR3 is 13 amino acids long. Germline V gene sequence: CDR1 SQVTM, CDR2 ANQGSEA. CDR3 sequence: CSLRQGATGELFF. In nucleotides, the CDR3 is TGCAGTCTCAGACAGGGGGCTACCGGGGAGCTGTTTTTT.

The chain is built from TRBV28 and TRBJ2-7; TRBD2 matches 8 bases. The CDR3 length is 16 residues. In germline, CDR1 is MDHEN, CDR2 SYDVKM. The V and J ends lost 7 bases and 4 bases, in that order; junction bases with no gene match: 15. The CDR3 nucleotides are TGTGCCAGCATTCCCGGCGGGGGGCCCCTTTTTTACGAGCAGTACTTC. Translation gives CASIPGGGPLFYEQYF.

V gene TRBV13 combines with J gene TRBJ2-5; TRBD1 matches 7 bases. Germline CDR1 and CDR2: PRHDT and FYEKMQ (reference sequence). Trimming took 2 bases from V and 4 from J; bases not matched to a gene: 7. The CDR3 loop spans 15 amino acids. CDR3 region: CASSLRRTGVETQYF. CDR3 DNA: TGTGCCAGCAGCTTACGTCGGACAGGCGTAGAGACCCAGTACTTC.

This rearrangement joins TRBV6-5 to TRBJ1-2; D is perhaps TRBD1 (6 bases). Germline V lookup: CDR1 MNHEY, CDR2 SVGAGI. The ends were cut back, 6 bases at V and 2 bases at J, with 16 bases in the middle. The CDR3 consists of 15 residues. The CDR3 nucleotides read TGTGCCAGCAGACGAGGGACATCGGGGAACTATGGCTACACCTTC. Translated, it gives CASRRGTSGNYGYTF.

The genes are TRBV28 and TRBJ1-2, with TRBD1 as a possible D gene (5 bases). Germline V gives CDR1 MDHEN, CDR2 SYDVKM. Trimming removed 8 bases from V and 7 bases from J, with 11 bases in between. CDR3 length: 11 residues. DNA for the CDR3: TGTGCCAGCGGGACCAACGTTGGCTACACCTTC. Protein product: CASGTNVGYTF.

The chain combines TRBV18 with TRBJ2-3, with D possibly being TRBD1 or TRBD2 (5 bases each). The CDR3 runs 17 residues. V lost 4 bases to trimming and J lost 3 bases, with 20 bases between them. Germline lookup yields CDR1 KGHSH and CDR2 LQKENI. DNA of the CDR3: TGTGCCAGCTCACTCCGGGACGCCAACCTCTGGACAGATACGCAGTATTTT. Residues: CASSLRDANLWTDTQYF.

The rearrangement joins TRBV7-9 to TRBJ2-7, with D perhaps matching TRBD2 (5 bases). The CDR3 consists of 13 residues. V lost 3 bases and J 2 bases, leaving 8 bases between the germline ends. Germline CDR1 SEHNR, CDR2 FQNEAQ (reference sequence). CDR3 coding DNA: TGTGCCAGCAGCTTCGCCGGGACCTACGAGCAGTACTTC. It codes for CASSFAGTYEQYF.

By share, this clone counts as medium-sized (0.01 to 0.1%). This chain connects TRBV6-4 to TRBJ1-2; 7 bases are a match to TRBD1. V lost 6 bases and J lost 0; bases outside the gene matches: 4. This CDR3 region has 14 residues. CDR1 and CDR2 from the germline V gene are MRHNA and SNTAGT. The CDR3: CASRPTGTNYGYTF. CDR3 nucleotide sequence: TGTGCCAGCAGACCGACAGGGACTAACTATGGCTACACCTTC.

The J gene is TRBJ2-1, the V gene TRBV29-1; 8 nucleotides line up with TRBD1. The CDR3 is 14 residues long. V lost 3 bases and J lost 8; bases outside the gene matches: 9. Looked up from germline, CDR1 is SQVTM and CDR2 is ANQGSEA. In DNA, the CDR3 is TGCAGCGTTGAGAGGGCAGGGGGCTGGGATGAGCAGTTCTTC. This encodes CSVERAGGWDEQFF.

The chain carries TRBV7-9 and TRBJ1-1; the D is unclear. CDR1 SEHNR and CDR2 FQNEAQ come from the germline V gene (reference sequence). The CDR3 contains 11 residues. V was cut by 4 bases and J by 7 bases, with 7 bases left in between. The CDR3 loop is CASSSFIEAFF. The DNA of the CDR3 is TGTGCCAGCAGCTCCTTTATTGAAGCTTTCTTT. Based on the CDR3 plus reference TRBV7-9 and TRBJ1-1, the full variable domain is DTGVSQNPRHKITKRGQNVTFRCDPISEHNRLYWYRQTLGQGPEFLTYFQNEAQLEKSRLLSDRFSAERPKGSFSTLEIQRTEQGDSAMYLCASSSFIEAFFGQGTRLTVV.

CDR3 sequence: CASSGYVGDTQYF. In DNA form, the CDR3 reads TGCGCCAGCAGTGGCTACGTGGGGGATACGCAGTATTTT. The chain is built from TRBV10-2 and TRBJ2-3; no clear D gene. Germline CDR1 WSHSY, CDR2 SAAADI. This CDR3 is built from 13 residues. V was shortened by 4 bases and J by 6 bases, with 11 bases between the two germline ends.

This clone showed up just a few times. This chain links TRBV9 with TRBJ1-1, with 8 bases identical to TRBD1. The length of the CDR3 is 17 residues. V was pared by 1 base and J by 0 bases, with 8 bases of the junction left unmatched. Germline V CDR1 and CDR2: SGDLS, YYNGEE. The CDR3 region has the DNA TGTGCCAGCAGCGTATTGACAGGGGTTGAAATGAACACTGAAGCTTTCTTT. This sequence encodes CASSVLTGVEMNTEAFF.

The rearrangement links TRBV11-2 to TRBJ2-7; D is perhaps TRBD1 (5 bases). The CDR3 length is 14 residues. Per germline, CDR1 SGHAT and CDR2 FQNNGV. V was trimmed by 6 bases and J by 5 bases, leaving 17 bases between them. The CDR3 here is CASRNLKGPNEQYF. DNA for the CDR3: TGTGCCAGCAGAAACCTAAAGGGGCCCAACGAGCAGTACTTC.

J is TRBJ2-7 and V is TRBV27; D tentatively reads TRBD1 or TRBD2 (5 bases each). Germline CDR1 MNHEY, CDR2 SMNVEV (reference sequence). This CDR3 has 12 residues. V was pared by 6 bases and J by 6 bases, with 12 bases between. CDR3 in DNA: TGTGCCAGCAGGATTCTTGGGGGCGAGCAGTACTTC. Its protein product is CASRILGGEQYF.

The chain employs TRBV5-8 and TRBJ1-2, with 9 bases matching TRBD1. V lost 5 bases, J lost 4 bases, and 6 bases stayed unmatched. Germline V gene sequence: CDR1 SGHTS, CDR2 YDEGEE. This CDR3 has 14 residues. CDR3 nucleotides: TGTGCCAGCAGGCGGACAGGGGCCACCTATGGCTACACCTTC. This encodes CASRRTGATYGYTF.